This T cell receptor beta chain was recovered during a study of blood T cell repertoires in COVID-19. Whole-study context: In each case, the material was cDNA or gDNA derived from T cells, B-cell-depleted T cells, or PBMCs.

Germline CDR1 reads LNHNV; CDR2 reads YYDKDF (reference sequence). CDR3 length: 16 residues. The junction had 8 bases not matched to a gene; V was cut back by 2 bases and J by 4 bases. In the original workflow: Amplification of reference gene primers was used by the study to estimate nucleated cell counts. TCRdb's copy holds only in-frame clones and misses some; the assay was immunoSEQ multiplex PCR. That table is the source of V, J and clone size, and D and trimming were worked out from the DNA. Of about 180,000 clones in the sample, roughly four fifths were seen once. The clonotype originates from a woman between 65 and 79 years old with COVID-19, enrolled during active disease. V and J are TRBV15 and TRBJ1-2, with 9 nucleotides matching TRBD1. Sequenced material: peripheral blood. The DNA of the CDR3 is TGTGCCACCAGCAGAACGAACAGGGGGCCCCCCTATGGCTACACCTTC. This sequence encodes CATSRTNRGPPYGYTF.